This TCR beta chain was identified in a study of CD8+CD57+ T cells in acquired aplastic anemia. In the study overall: Among healthy donors, CD4+ cells averaged about 11 million reads.

TCR beta VDJ and CDR3 profiling used genomic DNA as template. From the reads, TCRdb called clonotypes with MiXCR, one entry per CDR3 protein. The repertoire holds fewer than 150,000 distinct CDR3 sequences, around 50% seen once, with about 2.5% in the top ten. Ten or more counts support this clonotype. No antigen is known for it. Study-wide findings and caveats: Significance was not reached for CD8+ Simpson's diversity between patients and controls.

Germline CDR1 reads SGHTA; CDR2 reads FQGNSA. The CDR3 runs 15 residues. The ends lost 4 bases at V and 2 bases at J; junction bases unmatched: 4. Input material: sorted CD4+, CD8+, or CD8+CD57+ T cells (not recorded which) from PBMCs. The chain recombines TRBV7-2 with TRBJ2-7, with 11 bases identical to TRBD2. This TCR came from a human donor in good health, serving as a control. CDR3 amino acids: CASSSGLAATYEQYF. For the CDR3, the DNA is TGTGCCAGCAGCTCGGGACTAGCGGCTACCTACGAGCAGTACTTC.